This T cell receptor (beta chain) was sequenced during a study of monozygotic twins with inflammatory bowel disease. General study results and limits: Healthy co-twins showed greater TCRbeta diversity (inverse Simpson) than IBD patients.

Note on this clonotype: Its antigen remains unknown.

Total RNA amounting to 3,000 to 3,500 ng went into each TCR library. Each of TCRalpha and TCRbeta cDNA went through two nested PCRs, lasting 16 and 9 cycles. Reanalyzing the 5' RACE reads, TCRdb keeps one entry per CDR3 protein, without DNA. Its listing shows around 190,000 distinct CDR3 sequences. The V gene's germline CDR1 is WSHSY and CDR2 SAAADI. The length of the CDR3 is 13 residues. Sequenced material: blood. This TCR was recovered from a human donor with ulcerative colitis or Crohn's disease, or a healthy co-twin of an affected twin (not recorded which). The gene calls are TRBV10-2 and TRBJ1-2; TCRdb calls TRBD1, which cannot be checked without DNA. The CDR3 here is CASSDSAGYGYTF.